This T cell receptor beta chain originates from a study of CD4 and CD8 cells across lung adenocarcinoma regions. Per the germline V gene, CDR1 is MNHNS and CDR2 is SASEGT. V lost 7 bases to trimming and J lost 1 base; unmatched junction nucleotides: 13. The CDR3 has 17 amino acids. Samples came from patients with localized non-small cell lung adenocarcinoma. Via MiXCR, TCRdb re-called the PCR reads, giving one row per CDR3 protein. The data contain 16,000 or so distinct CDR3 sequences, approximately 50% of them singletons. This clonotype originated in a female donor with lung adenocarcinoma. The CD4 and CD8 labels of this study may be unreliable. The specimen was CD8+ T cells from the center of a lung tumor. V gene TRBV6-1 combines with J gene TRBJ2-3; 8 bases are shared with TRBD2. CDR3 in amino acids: CASTLGPGGAGTDTQYF. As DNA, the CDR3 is TGTGCCAGCACTCTTGGCCCCGGGGGGGCCGGCACAGATACGCAGTATTTT.